This TCR beta chain was captured by sequencing in a study of T cells in Graves' hyperthyroidism and ophthalmopathy. Germline lookup yields CDR1 LNHDA and CDR2 SQIVND (reference sequence). There are 15 residues in the CDR3. Study findings and constraints: Ophthalmopathy stood apart from stable hyperthyroidism in a 13 V-J model.

About this clonotype itself: Antigen: not known.

Amplification targeted TCR beta CDR3 regions from RNA transcripts. First-round RT-PCR of the TCR CDR3 relied on the HTBI primer set. TCRdb re-called the multiplex PCR reads through MiXCR, storing one row per CDR3 protein. The table records roughly 570,000 distinct CDR3 sequences, 35% to 55% of them present only once. Used for diagnoses were clinical symptoms, serum thyroxine and TRAb, thyroid ultrasound and orbital computed tomography. This clonotype was obtained from an adult woman with Graves' disease, either hyperthyroidism or ophthalmopathy (not recorded which). The J gene is TRBJ1-5, the V gene TRBV19; D perhaps matches TRBD1 (5 bases). The sample comprised peripheral blood or thyroid tissue (not recorded which). CDR3 coding DNA: TGTGCTACCGAGAGGGGCAGGGTCGTTAGACAGCCCCAGCATTTT. Translating it yields CATERGRVVRQPQHF.